These T cell receptor beta chains were read from a single sample in a study of shared T cell receptors in the human thymus. Libraries were prepared by immunoSEQ multiplex PCR; TCRdb keeps only in-frame clonotypes and omits some of them. The sample includes hundreds of thousands of clones, over 75% seen only once; the top ten take 0.0094%. The data were also submitted as part of a second study, on human thymus T cells.

Sequencing was carried out using thymocytes. These receptors originate from a boy less than two years old with a congenital heart defect. Each CDR3 is given without its conserved first and last residue. The order of the fields is V gene, J gene, D gene, CDR3 protein. The D gene is left open where the match is weak.

v_gene: TRBV2; j_gene: TRBJ1-1; d_gene: .; CDR3aa: ASTRKTEAF
v_gene: TRBV4-3; j_gene: TRBJ2-5; d_gene: TRBD1; CDR3aa: ASSLDTGGKETQY
v_gene: TRBV28; j_gene: TRBJ1-4; d_gene: .; CDR3aa: ASSPLRGTNEKLF
v_gene: TRBV7-2; j_gene: TRBJ2-3; d_gene: TRBD2; CDR3aa: ASSLVFRLAGEADTQY
v_gene: TRBV5-5; j_gene: TRBJ1-1; d_gene: TRBD1; CDR3aa: ASSLSSGQGTEAF
v_gene: TRBV28; j_gene: TRBJ2-1; d_gene: TRBD2; CDR3aa: ASSPLGLAGNEQF
v_gene: TRBV28; j_gene: TRBJ1-1; d_gene: .; CDR3aa: ASSHPRGETEAF
v_gene: TRBV5-8; j_gene: TRBJ2-1; d_gene: TRBD2; CDR3aa: ASSRLTSGSPLSSYNEQF
v_gene: TRBV30; j_gene: TRBJ1-6; d_gene: .; CDR3aa: AWKGVASSYNSPLH
v_gene: TRBV28; j_gene: TRBJ1-4; d_gene: .; CDR3aa: ASSLGLGEKLF
v_gene: TRBV11-2; j_gene: TRBJ2-1; d_gene: TRBD2; CDR3aa: ASSLARNTLAGDYNEQF
v_gene: TRBV19; j_gene: TRBJ2-1; d_gene: TRBD1; CDR3aa: ATTGPHWDSAKNNEQF
v_gene: TRBV13; j_gene: TRBJ1-1; d_gene: .; CDR3aa: ASSHRDTEAF
v_gene: TRBV5-8; j_gene: TRBJ2-7; d_gene: .; CDR3aa: ASSFRQTAYEQY
v_gene: TRBV4-3; j_gene: TRBJ1-5; d_gene: TRBD1; CDR3aa: ASSQDADRDQPQH
v_gene: TRBV5-6; j_gene: TRBJ2-3; d_gene: .; CDR3aa: ASSSPGQDGLSTDTQY
v_gene: TRBV30; j_gene: TRBJ2-6; d_gene: .; CDR3aa: AWSTENTGANVLT
v_gene: TRBV5-6; j_gene: TRBJ1-1; d_gene: TRBD1; CDR3aa: ASSNQSGQTSNTEAF
v_gene: TRBV4-3; j_gene: TRBJ1-1; d_gene: .; CDR3aa: ASSQARQHMNTEAF
v_gene: TRBV6-5; j_gene: TRBJ1-2; d_gene: TRBD1; CDR3aa: ASQQGNYGYT
v_gene: TRBV27; j_gene: TRBJ2-7; d_gene: TRBD1; CDR3aa: ASRSSGTAVSYEQY
v_gene: TRBV2; j_gene: TRBJ1-6; d_gene: .; CDR3aa: ASSPARHNSPLH
v_gene: TRBV6-4; j_gene: TRBJ1-2; d_gene: TRBD1; CDR3aa: ASSDEDRDPNGYT
v_gene: TRBV5-8; j_gene: TRBJ2-5; d_gene: .; CDR3aa: ASSLSGVGKSETQY
v_gene: TRBV2; j_gene: TRBJ1-6; d_gene: .; CDR3aa: ASRGSKNSPLH
v_gene: TRBV6-4; j_gene: TRBJ1-6; d_gene: TRBD1; CDR3aa: ASSGTVGNSPLH
v_gene: TRBV6-5; j_gene: TRBJ1-2; d_gene: .; CDR3aa: ASSSDGNYGYT
v_gene: TRBV15; j_gene: TRBJ2-7; d_gene: .; CDR3aa: ATTPDSPSYEQY
v_gene: TRBV27; j_gene: TRBJ2-7; d_gene: TRBD1; CDR3aa: ASSLSGTGRTYEQY